This record covers a single TCR beta chain. The target antigen is unknown. This CDR3 region has 13 residues. Looked up from germline, CDR1 is LGHNA and CDR2 is YNFKEQ. Trimming left V 6 bases short and J 9 bases short, with 15 bases between. These data originate in a study of T cells in Graves' hyperthyroidism and ophthalmopathy. Across the whole study: Peripheral blood specimens were obtained at initial diagnosis, prior to any treatment. Study-level results: Separation of ophthalmopathy from stable hyperthyroidism was achieved by a 13 V-J model.

Researchers took RNA transcripts and amplified the TCR beta CDR3 regions from them. Using the HTBI primer set, a first-round RT-PCR was run on the TCR CDR3. TCRdb recomputed calls from the multiplex PCR reads with MiXCR, one row per CDR3 protein. The data show about 400,000 distinct CDR3 sequences, 15% seen once. The sequencing sample was made of blood. This TCR came from a woman in her twenties or thirties with Graves' hyperthyroidism. The chain recombines TRBV4-2 with TRBJ2-1; D is unresolved. CDR3 coding DNA: TGTGCCAGCAGGATCTCCGGCCCGGGTGAGCAGTTCTTC. This gives the protein CASRISGPGEQFF.